The clone carrying this T cell receptor beta chain was detected many times. Its specificity is not known. This specimen belongs to a study of regulatory T cells in long-lasting Graves disease. Building the TCR beta libraries relied on iRepertoire HTBI primers, and CDR3 regions underwent Arm-PCR. TCRdb recomputed calls from the multiplex PCR reads with MiXCR, one row per CDR3 protein. The table lists about 540,000 distinct CDR3 sequences, 13% of them singletons. This sample's time point: newly diagnosed GD, antithyroid drugs for less than 3 months. PBMC-derived RNA was used for the TCR library. Study outcomes and limitations: Owing to a sample size that was small, accuracy may have been reduced.

The data were also submitted as part of a second study, on T cells in Graves' hyperthyroidism and ophthalmopathy. This second study says: The patients, who ranged from 18 to 65 in age, presented with newly diagnosed hyperthyroidism lasting under 2 months. The TCR CDR3 first-round RT-PCR relied on the HTBI primer set.

The specimen comprised peripheral blood mononuclear cells (PBMCs), sampled at new diagnosis, from a patient treated with antithyroid drugs. This clonotype originated in a young man with Graves disease.

The CDR3 nucleotides read TGTGCCAGCAGCTTGGCCGGGACAGGGGAAATCGGGGAGCTGTTTTTT. Encoded protein: CASSLAGTGEIGELFF. The rearrangement joins TRBV11-2 to TRBJ2-2, with TRBD1 matching 10 bases. The CDR3 sequence is 16 residues long. Germline V gene sequence: CDR1 SGHAT, CDR2 FQNNGV. With V trimmed by 3 bases and J by 7 bases, 8 bases remained unmatched.